The next 18 T cell receptor beta chains were all read from a single sample in a study of blood T cells in healthy people across ages. Alongside a J-beta primer mix, a sample-barcoded 5' primer served in a second PCR lasting roughly 7 to 11 cycles. One entry per CDR3 protein, called by TCRdb with MiXCR from the 5' RACE reads. The sample yields 550,000 to 750,000 distinct CDR3 sequences, roughly 20% seen once. The sequenced material came from blood. These receptors came from a man in his 70s in good health.

The V call is TRBV20-1, the J call TRBJ2-1, with 10 bases identical to TRBD2. The J call may be in error: the DNA end matches TRBJ2-7 better. The CDR3 loop spans 13 amino acids. Germline V gives CDR1 DFQATT, CDR2 SNEGSKA (reference sequence). The CDR3 DNA sequence: TGCAGTGCTAAGCTAGCGGGAGTCTACGAGCAGTACTTC. It encodes CSAKLAGVYEQYF.

The chain carries TRBV7-9 and TRBJ1-2; no clear D. Trimming pared 0 bases from V and 6 bases from J, leaving 14 bases between. The germline gives CDR1 SEHNR, CDR2 FQNEAQ (reference sequence). The CDR3 runs to 15 residues. The CDR3 region is CASSLAQGRRDGYTF. CDR3 bases: TGTGCCAGCAGCTTAGCGCAAGGCAGGAGGGATGGCTACACCTTC.

The chain couples TRBV10-3 to TRBJ1-6, with TRBD1 matching over 8 bases. Germline values: CDR1 ENHRY, CDR2 SYGVKD. V gave up 0 bases and J gave up 6 bases; unmatched junction bases: 10. The CDR3 totals 18 residues. The DNA for the CDR3 is TGTGCCATCAGTGAGTCATTTCTGCGACAGGGGAGTAATTCACCCCTCCACTTT. This encodes CAISESFLRQGSNSPLHF.

This chain joins TRBV14 and TRBJ1-1; TRBD1 agrees at 9 bases. The CDR3 runs 13 residues. The germline gives CDR1 SGHDN, CDR2 FVKESK. Trimming took 0 bases from V and 10 from J; bases not matched to a gene: 3. CDR3 residues: CASSQDPTGGAFF. CDR3 DNA: TGTGCCAGCAGCCAAGACCCGACAGGGGGAGCTTTCTTT.

J is TRBJ1-3 and V is TRBV28; D gene uncertain. Between the trimmed V and J ends, which lost 3 bases and 7 bases, there was a span of 4 bases. Germline assignment: CDR1 MDHEN and CDR2 SYDVKM. The CDR3 totals 11 residues. The CDR3 region has the DNA TGTGCCAGCAGTTTGGAGAACACCATATATTTT. Its protein product is CASSLENTIYF.

This clonotype has a count of ten or more. The J gene is TRBJ2-5, the V gene TRBV21-1; the D call TRBD1 from the table was never checked on the DNA. TRBV21-1 is recorded as a pseudogene. The CDR3 has 17 amino acids. Here the CDR3 DNA reads TGTGCCAGCAGCAAAGGTTCGGACAGGGTTTGGCAAGAGACCCAGTACTTC. Its translation: CASSKGSDRVWQETQYF.

The V gene is TRBV14, the J gene TRBJ2-1; D might be TRBD2 (6 bases). Matching the DNA end better, TRBJ2-5 makes the J call doubtful. The CDR3 is 13 residues long. Germline CDR1 and CDR2: SGHDN and FVKESK. CDR3 in DNA: TGTGCCAGCAGCGTGAGGGACTTAGAGACCCAGTACTTC. Protein sequence: CASSVRDLETQYF.

This clonotype was seen once. CDR3 protein: CSLGLAVEDTQYF. The CDR3 nucleotides read TGCAGTCTGGGACTAGCGGTTGAAGATACGCAGTATTTT. V is TRBV20-1 and J is TRBJ2-3; 11 bases match TRBD2. The CDR3 spans 13 residues. Germline CDR1 and CDR2: DFQATT and SNEGSKA (reference sequence). The ends lost 8 bases at V and 5 bases at J; junction bases unmatched: 6.

The V and J genes are TRBV7-9 and TRBJ2-1; the match to TRBD2 covers 14 bases. From germline, CDR1 is SEHNR and CDR2 FQNEAQ (reference sequence). Trimming cost V 2 bases and J 5 bases; bases outside gene matches: 2. The CDR3 contains 16 residues. CDR3 loop: CASSLPGLAGDNEQFF. CDR3 in DNA: TGTGCCAGCAGCTTACCGGGACTAGCGGGGGACAATGAGCAGTTCTTC.

The chain joins TRBV11-2 to TRBJ2-2; 15 bases match TRBD2. After removal of 5 bases from V and 4 bases from J, the junction contained 8 bases not matched to a gene. Germline lookup yields CDR1 SGHAT and CDR2 FQNNGV. There are 18 residues in the CDR3. In nucleotides, the CDR3 is TGTGCCAGCAGCATAACTGGACTAGCGGGAGGGGGCACCGGGGAGCTGTTTTTT. This translates into CASSITGLAGGGTGELFF.

This clonotype was counted a few times. A junction boundary mismatches the germline segment, possibly from a read error. This chain uses TRBV3-1 with TRBJ2-1; perhaps TRBD1 as D (6 bases). The end of the DNA is better explained by TRBJ2-5, so the J call may be wrong. This CDR3 has 13 amino acids. Looked up from germline, CDR1 is LGHDT and CDR2 is YNNKEL (reference sequence). The CDR3 bases are TGTACCAGCAGCCTCGGACAGATTTCGGCCCAGTACTTC. This gives the protein CTSSLGQISAQYF.

This sequence joins TRBV12-3 or TRBV12-4 and TRBJ2-7; TRBD1 aligns across 8 bases. There are 12 residues in the CDR3. V lost 6 bases, J lost 6 bases, and 4 bases stayed unmatched. The CDR3 coding sequence is TGTGCCAGCAGACGGGACAGGTTCGAGCAGTACTTC. Its protein product is CASRRDRFEQYF.

Ten or more counts support this clonotype. The rearrangement uses TRBV7-2 and TRBJ2-7; a possible D gene is TRBD1 (5 bases). The V and J ends lost 4 bases and 3 bases respectively, with 13 bases between them. The CDR3 length is 14 residues. The germline V gene has CDR1 SGHTA and CDR2 FQGNSA. Here the CDR3 reads CASSSARTSYEQYF. In DNA form, the CDR3 reads TGTGCCAGCAGCTCTGCCCGGACAAGCTACGAGCAGTACTTC.

The V call is TRBV10-3, the J call TRBJ2-7, with TRBD1 matching over 7 bases. The ends lost 2 bases at V and 2 bases at J; junction bases unmatched: 6. Germline V gene lookup returns CDR1 ENHRY and CDR2 SYGVKD. The CDR3 has 15 residues. The CDR3 nucleotides are TGTGCCATCAGTGAGCTGGAGACAGGGCCCTACGAGCAGTACTTC. It yields the protein CAISELETGPYEQYF.

J is TRBJ1-3 and V is TRBV4-3; D possibly corresponds to TRBD1 (6 bases). Germline V gene lookup returns CDR1 LGHNA and CDR2 YSLEER. The CDR3 spans 17 residues. V was trimmed by 0 bases and J by 4 bases, leaving 16 bases between them. The CDR3 DNA is TGCGCCAGCAGCCAAGATCTTGGACAGCCGGGAGGAAACACCATATATTTT. Protein product: CASSQDLGQPGGNTIYF.

This clonotype has only a few counts. CDR3 coding DNA: TGTGCCAGCAGTTTAGTGGCGAGCGAAAAAGAGACCCAGTACTTC. Translation gives CASSLVASEKETQYF. The chain combines TRBV27 with TRBJ2-5; D unresolved. The CDR3 is made up of 15 amino acids. V was pared by 2 bases and J by 3 bases, with 13 bases between. The V gene's germline CDR1 is MNHEY and CDR2 SMNVEV (reference sequence).

This clonotype has more than one count but fewer than ten. The rearrangement uses TRBV18 and TRBJ2-5; TRBD1 aligns across 8 bases. The J call is doubtful: the DNA matches TRBJ2-1 better. The CDR3 is made up of 15 amino acids. Germline assignment: CDR1 KGHSH and CDR2 LQKENI. CDR3 sequence reads: CASSPSTGGNNEQFF. CDR3 DNA sequence: TGTGCCAGCTCACCGAGCACAGGGGGGAACAATGAGCAGTTCTTC.

The chain links TRBV5-1 to TRBJ1-6; a weak D match, TRBD1 (5 bases). This CDR3 has 13 amino acids. CDR1 is SGHRS and CDR2 is YFSETQ in the germline V gene. The V end lost 2 bases, the J end lost 7 bases, and 7 bases lay between the germline ends. As DNA, the CDR3 is TGCGCCAGCAGCTTTCCAGGGAATTCACCCCTCCACTTT. Translated: CASSFPGNSPLHF.